Listed below are T cell receptor beta chains from one sample, sequenced in a study of blood T cell repertoires in COVID-19. The assay was immunoSEQ multiplex PCR, and TCRdb's table has in-frame clones only and misses some. This sample has more than 200,000 clones, with 80% to 90% found just once. Sequences were obtained from PBMCs or T cells enriched from blood (not recorded which). All receptors come from a young woman who had recovered from COVID-19. Each CDR3 is given without its conserved first and last residue.

>TRBV10-2|14
ASSESRQSLPGRAF
>TRBV10-1|11
ASIGTSGRTQF
>TRBV21-1|11
ASSKALSYEQY
>TRBV21-1|14
ASSMETGRRGYGYT
>TRBV13|13
ASSPTSGHTDTQY
>TRBV24-1|11
ATSDRQNGELF
>TRBV28|16
ASSLWGDRPSYNSPLH
>TRBV28|14
ASSPTRGRTSYEQY
>TRBV20-1|8
SAPLDTQY
>TRBV7-2|10
ASSSQGVRAF
>TRBV18|15
ASSQETGGSSEGGYT
>TRBV2|12
ASSPGQINEKLF
>TRBV3-1/TRBV3-2|13
ASSQVLAGDNEQF
>TRBV25-1|12
ASSEYIGGGEQF
>TRBV28|11
ASAYGGYYGYT
>TRBV29-1|10
SVFRGSLGYT
>TRBV11-2|12
ASSLGRTGREQY
>TRBV5-4|13
ASSSGLAGVHEQY
>TRBV29-1|9
SHDGEGRQF
>TRBV9|12
ASSAQGLNTEAF
>TRBV29-1|13
SVDLGTSADNEQF
>TRBV24-1|10
ATSDSNYEQY
>TRBV28|12
ASSLQLGNTEAF
>TRBV5-1|10
ASSLPSAEAF
>TRBV9|13
ASSVGLAGAGELF
>TRBV30|14
AWSTFGRGAYTEAF
>TRBV20-1|9
SADREGGYT
>TRBV28|14
ASSLTPAGGANVLT
>TRBV5-1|10
ASSGGQDTQY
>TRBV5-4|11
ASSLVGVAEAF
>TRBV7-2|15
ASSLAIPGHLNTEAF
>TRBV19|12
ASSQIAGVHEQY
>TRBV5-1|9
ASSLGTMAF
>TRBV6-2/TRBV6-3|10
ASSYFEETQY
>TRBV7-2|10
ASSSGPETQY